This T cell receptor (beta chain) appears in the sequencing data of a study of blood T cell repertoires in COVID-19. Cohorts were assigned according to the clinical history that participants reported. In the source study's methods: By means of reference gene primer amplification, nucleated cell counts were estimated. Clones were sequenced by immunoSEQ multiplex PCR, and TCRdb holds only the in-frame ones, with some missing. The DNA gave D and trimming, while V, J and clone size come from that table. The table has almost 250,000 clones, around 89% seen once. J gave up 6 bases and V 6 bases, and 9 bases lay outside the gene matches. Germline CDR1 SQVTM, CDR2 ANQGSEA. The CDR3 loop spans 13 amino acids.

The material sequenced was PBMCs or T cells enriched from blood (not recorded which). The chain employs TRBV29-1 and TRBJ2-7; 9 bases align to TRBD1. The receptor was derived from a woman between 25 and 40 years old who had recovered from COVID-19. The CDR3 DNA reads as TGCAGCGTGACAACAGGGGGCGGGGGCGAGCAGTACTTC. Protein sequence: CSVTTGGGGEQYF.